This T cell receptor beta chain was obtained from a study of post-analysis software for immune sequencing data. Regarding the study as a whole: TRBV5-6, TRBV5-1 and TRBV20-1 were among roughly five TRBV segments more frequent in patients than controls. The F measure placed samples prepared in the same batch into strongly shared clusters. Diversity measured as normalized Chao1 was significantly lower in multiple sclerosis patients than in controls.

This clonotype was detected a few times. Its antigen remains unidentified. There are 14 residues in the CDR3. Carried by the TCR beta cDNA libraries were unique molecular identifiers. TCRdb itself ran the PCR reads through MiXCR, one entry per CDR3 protein. In the table there are 350,000 to 450,000 distinct CDR3 sequences, less than 40% of which are singletons. This clonotype was sampled from a girl aged 10-17 years with multiple sclerosis. Input material: blood. The chain links TRBV21-1 to TRBJ1-2; the table gives TRBD1 as D, unverified against the DNA. TRBV21-1 is flagged as a pseudogene. The CDR3 coding sequence is TGTGCCAGCAGCATTCCCGGGACAGGGGATGGCTACACCTTC. This codes for CASSIPGTGDGYTF.